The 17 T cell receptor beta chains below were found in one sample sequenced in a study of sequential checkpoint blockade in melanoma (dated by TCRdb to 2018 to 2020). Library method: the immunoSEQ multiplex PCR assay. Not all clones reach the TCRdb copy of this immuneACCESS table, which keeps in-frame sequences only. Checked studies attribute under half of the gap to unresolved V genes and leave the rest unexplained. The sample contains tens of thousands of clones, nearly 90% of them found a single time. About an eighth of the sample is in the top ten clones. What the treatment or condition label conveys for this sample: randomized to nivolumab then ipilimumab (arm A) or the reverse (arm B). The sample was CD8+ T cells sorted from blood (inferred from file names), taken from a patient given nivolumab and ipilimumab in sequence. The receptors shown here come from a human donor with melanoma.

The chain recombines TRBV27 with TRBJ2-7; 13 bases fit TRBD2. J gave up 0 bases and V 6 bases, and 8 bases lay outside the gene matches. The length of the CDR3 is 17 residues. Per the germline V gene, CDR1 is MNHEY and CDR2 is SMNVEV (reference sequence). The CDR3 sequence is CASSPRGLAGVSYEQYF. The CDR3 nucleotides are TGTGCCAGCAGCCCTCGCGGACTAGCGGGGGTCTCCTACGAGCAGTACTTC.

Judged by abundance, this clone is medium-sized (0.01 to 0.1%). DNA of the CDR3: TGTGCCAGCAGCGCTGCGACAGGGTTTACTGGAAACACCATATATTTT. Residues: CASSAATGFTGNTIYF. The chain joins TRBV9 to TRBJ1-3, with TRBD1 matching 7 bases. The CDR3 is 16 residues long. V trimming: 3 bases; J trimming: 2 bases; junction bases outside the gene matches: 8. Germline assignment: CDR1 SGDLS and CDR2 YYNGEE.

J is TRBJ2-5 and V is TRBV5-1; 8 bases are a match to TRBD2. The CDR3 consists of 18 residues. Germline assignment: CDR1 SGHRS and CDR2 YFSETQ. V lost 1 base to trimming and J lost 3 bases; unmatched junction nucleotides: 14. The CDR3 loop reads CASSLTILAGLVKETQYF. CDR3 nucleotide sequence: TGCGCCAGCAGCTTGACCATTTTAGCGGGGCTAGTCAAAGAGACCCAGTACTTC.

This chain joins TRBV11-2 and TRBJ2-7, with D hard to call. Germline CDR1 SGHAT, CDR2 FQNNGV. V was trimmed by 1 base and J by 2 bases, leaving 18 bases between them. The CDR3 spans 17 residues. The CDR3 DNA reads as TGTGCCAGCAGCTTAGGTGCATCACAGATTCAGGCCTACGAGCAGTACTTC. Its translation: CASSLGASQIQAYEQYF.

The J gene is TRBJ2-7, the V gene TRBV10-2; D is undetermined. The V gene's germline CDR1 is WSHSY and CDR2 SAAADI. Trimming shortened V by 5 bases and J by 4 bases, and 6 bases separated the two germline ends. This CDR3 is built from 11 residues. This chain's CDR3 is CASSSGYEQYF. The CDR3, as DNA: TGCGCCAGCAGTTCCGGGTACGAGCAGTACTTC.

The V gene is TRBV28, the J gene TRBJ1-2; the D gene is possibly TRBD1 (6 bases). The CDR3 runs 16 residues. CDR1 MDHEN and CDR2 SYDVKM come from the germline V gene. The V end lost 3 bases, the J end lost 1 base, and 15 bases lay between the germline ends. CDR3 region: CASSFPKTGFNYGYTF. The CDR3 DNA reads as TGTGCCAGCAGTTTCCCCAAGACAGGATTTAACTATGGCTACACCTTC.

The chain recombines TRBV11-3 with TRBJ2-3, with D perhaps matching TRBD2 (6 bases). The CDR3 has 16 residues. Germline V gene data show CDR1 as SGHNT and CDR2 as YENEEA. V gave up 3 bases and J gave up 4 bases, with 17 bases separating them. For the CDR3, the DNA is TGTGCCAGCAGCTTCTGGGAAGCGGGTGGCCCAGATACGCAGTATTTT. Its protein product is CASSFWEAGGPDTQYF.

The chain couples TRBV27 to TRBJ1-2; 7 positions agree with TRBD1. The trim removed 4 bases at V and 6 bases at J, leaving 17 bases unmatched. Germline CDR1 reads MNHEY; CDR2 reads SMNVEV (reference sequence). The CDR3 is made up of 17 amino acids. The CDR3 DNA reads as TGTGCCAGCAGTTCGTCCCAGTCTCCTAGGGGGCTTCATGGCTACACCTTC. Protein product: CASSSSQSPRGLHGYTF.

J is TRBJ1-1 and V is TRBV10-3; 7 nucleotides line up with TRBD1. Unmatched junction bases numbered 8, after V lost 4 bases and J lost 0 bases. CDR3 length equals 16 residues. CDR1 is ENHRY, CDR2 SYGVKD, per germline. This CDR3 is CAISVGQQSLNTEAFF. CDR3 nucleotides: TGTGCCATCAGTGTGGGACAGCAGAGCCTGAACACTGAAGCTTTCTTT.

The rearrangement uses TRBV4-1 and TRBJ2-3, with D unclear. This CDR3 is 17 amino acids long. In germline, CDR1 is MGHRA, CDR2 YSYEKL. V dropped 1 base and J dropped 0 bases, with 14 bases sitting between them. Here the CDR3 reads CASSQGPIAPSTDTQYF. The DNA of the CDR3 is TGCGCCAGCAGCCAAGGTCCAATAGCACCTAGCACAGATACGCAGTATTTT.

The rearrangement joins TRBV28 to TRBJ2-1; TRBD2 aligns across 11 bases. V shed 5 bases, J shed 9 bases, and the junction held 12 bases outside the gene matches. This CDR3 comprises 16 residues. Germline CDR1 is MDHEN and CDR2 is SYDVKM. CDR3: CASSQGTSGWGSEQFF. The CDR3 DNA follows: TGTGCCAGCAGTCAAGGGACTAGCGGTTGGGGCAGTGAGCAGTTCTTC.

CDR3 residues: CASSERDRGTDTQYF. The CDR3, as DNA: TGTGCCAGCAGCGAGCGGGACAGGGGCACAGATACGCAGTATTTT. This chain joins TRBV13 and TRBJ2-3; TRBD1 aligns across 9 bases. CDR1 and CDR2 from the germline V gene are PRHDT and FYEKMQ (reference sequence). This CDR3 has 15 amino acids. The junction had 4 bases not matched to a gene; V was cut back by 5 bases and J by 1 base. The variable domain in full, with the rest retrieved from reference TRBV13 and TRBJ2-3, is AAGVIQSPRHLIKEKRETATLKCYPIPRHDTVYWYQQGPGQDPQFLISFYEKMQSDKGSIPDRFSAQQFSDYHSELNMSSLELGDSALYFCASSERDRGTDTQYFGPGTRLTVL.

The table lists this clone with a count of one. The CDR3 DNA reads TGTGCCAGCAGGGTGACAGGGGGCATGGACGAGCAGTACTTC. Translating gives CASRVTGGMDEQYF. The chain uses TRBV5-4 and TRBJ2-7, with 10 nucleotides matching TRBD1. J gave up 5 bases and V 5 bases, and 7 bases lay outside the gene matches. Germline assignment: CDR1 SGHNT and CDR2 YYREEE (reference sequence). The CDR3 extends over 14 amino acids.

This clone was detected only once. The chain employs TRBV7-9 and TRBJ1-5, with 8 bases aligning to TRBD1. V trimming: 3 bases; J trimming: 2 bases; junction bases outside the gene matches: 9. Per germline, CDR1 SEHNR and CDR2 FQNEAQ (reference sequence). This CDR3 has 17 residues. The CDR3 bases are TGTGCCAGCAGCTTCGTGGCAGGGGGCTTGGGCAATCAGCCCCAGCATTTT. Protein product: CASSFVAGGLGNQPQHF.

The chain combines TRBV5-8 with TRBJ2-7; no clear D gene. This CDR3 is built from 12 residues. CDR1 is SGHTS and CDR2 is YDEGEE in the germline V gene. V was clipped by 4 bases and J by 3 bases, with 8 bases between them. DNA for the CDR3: TGTGCCAGCAGCCCACCCGGCTACGAGCAGTACTTC. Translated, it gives CASSPPGYEQYF.

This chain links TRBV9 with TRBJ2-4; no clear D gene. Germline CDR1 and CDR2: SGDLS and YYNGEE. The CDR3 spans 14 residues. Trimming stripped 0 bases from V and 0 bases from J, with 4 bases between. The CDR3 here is CASSVGLAKNIQYF. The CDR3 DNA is TGTGCCAGCAGCGTAGGACTAGCCAAAAACATTCAGTACTTC. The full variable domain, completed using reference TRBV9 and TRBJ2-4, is DSGVTQTPKHLITATGQRVTLRCSPRSGDLSVYWYQQSLDQGLQFLIQYYNGEERAKGNILERFSAQQFPDLHSELNLSSLELGDSALYFCASSVGLAKNIQYFGAGTRLSVL.

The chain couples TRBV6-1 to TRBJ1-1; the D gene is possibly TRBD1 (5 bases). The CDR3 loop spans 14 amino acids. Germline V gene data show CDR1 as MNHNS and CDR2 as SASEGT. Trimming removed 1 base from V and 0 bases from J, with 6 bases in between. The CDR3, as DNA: TGTGCCAGCAGTGAAGACAGGTTGAACACTGAAGCTTTCTTT. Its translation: CASSEDRLNTEAFF.